This passage covers 10 T cell receptor beta chains from one sample sequenced in a study of blood T cell repertoires in COVID-19. Only in-frame clones appear in the TCRdb table, and some are missing; sequencing was by immunoSEQ multiplex PCR. The sample has some 300,000 clones, around 87% seen once. Sequenced material: peripheral blood. These receptors came from a man between 65 and 80 years old with acute or convalescent COVID-19.

The genes are TRBV4-3 and TRBJ2-7; D might be TRBD1 (6 bases). The CDR3 runs to 15 residues. Germline V gene sequence: CDR1 LGHNA, CDR2 YSLEER. Trimming cost V 1 base and J 0 bases, with 10 bases left between them. Written as DNA, the CDR3 is TGCGCCAGCAGCCAAGGAGTACAGGGCTCCTACGAGCAGTACTTC. It yields the protein CASSQGVQGSYEQYF.

V is TRBV3-1 (or the pseudogene TRBV3-2) and J is TRBJ1-2; no firm D call. Looked up from germline, CDR1 is LGHDT and CDR2 is YNNKEL (reference sequence). This CDR3 comprises 13 residues. Trimming took 7 bases from V and 6 from J, leaving 15 bases between them. The CDR3 loop is CASKPSGIDGYTF. In DNA, the CDR3 is TGTGCCAGCAAGCCTAGCGGTATAGATGGCTACACCTTC.

V gene TRBV3-1 (or the pseudogene TRBV3-2) combines with J gene TRBJ2-7, with a tentative D call TRBD2 (5 bases). V gave up 2 bases and J gave up 3 bases, with 14 bases separating them. This CDR3 is 15 amino acids long. The germline V gene has CDR1 LGHDT and CDR2 YNNKEL (reference sequence). CDR3: CASSQNAGLVYEQYF. The CDR3 DNA follows: TGTGCCAGCAGCCAAAACGCGGGCCTCGTCTACGAGCAGTACTTC.

The chain is built from TRBV7-9 and TRBJ1-5, with D tentatively TRBD1 (5 bases). CDR1 and CDR2 from the germline V gene are SEHNR and FQNEAQ (reference sequence). This CDR3 contains 17 residues. The V and J ends lost 0 bases and 6 bases respectively, with 18 bases between them. The CDR3, as DNA: TGTGCCAGCAGCTTAGCGCTAGAGACAGCAGCCGTTCAGCCCCAGCATTTT. Its protein is CASSLALETAAVQPQHF.

J is TRBJ1-3 and V is TRBV10-2; D is possibly TRBD1 (5 bases). This CDR3 spans 13 amino acids. Trimming removed 9 bases at V and 0 bases at J, with 9 bases between. Germline V gene sequence: CDR1 WSHSY, CDR2 SAAADI. CDR3 DNA: TGCGCCAGTACAGGATACTCTGGAAACACCATATATTTT. Amino acids: CASTGYSGNTIYF.

The chain carries TRBV5-1 and TRBJ2-3; tentative D call: TRBD2 (6 bases). Germline lookup yields CDR1 SGHRS and CDR2 YFSETQ. The CDR3 sequence is 14 residues long. V lost 0 bases and J 4 bases, leaving 9 bases between the germline ends. For the CDR3, the DNA is TGCGCCAGCAGCTTGGTTAGCGGAGCAGATACGCAGTATTTT. It specifies CASSLVSGADTQYF.

The chain joins TRBV18 to TRBJ2-7; D gene uncertain. V lost 3 bases and J lost 7, with 13 bases in between. The CDR3 is 13 amino acids. The V gene's germline CDR1 is KGHSH and CDR2 LQKENI. The CDR3 sequence: CASSPVQAPEQYF. The CDR3 region has the DNA TGTGCCAGCTCACCCGTTCAGGCACCGGAGCAGTACTTC.

The chain combines TRBV2 with TRBJ2-3, with TRBD2 identical over 14 bases. The junction had 1 base not matched to a gene; V was cut back by 2 bases and J by 3 bases. Germline CDR1 reads SNHLY; CDR2 reads FYNNEI. CDR3 length: 16 residues. DNA of the CDR3: TGTGCCAGCAGTGAACGACTAGCGGGAGGGACAGATACGCAGTATTTT. Translating it yields CASSERLAGGTDTQYF.

The chain uses TRBV19 and TRBJ1-1; 8 positions match TRBD1. V gave up 5 bases and J gave up 6 bases; unmatched junction bases: 8. CDR1 LNHDA and CDR2 SQIVND come from the germline V gene (reference sequence). This CDR3 contains 14 residues. The CDR3 DNA reads TGTGCCAGTAGTTTCTCAGGGGGCCGGCCTGAAGCTTTCTTT. Translated, it gives CASSFSGGRPEAFF.

This chain connects TRBV6-5 to TRBJ2-7; 7 bases map to TRBD2. In germline, CDR1 is MNHEY, CDR2 SVGAGI. V lost 0 bases, J lost 7 bases, and 3 bases stayed unmatched. CDR3 length: 13 amino acids. The CDR3 DNA reads as TGTGCCAGCAGTTACTCTCAGGGAGGGGAGCAGTACTTC. It codes for CASSYSQGGEQYF.